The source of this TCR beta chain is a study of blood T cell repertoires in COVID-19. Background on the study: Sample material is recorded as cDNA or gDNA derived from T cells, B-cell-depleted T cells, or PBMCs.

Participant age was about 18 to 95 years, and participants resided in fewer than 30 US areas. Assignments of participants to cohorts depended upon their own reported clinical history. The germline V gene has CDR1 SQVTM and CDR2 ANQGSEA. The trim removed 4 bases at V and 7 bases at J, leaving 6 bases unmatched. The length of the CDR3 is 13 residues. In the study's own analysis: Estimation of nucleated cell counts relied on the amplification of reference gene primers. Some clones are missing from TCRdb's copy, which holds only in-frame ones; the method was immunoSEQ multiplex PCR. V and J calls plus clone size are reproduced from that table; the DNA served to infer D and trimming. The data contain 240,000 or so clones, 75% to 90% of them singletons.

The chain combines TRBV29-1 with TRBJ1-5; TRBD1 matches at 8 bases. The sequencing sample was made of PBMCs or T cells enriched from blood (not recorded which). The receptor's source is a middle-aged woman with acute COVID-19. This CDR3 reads CSVGTGGGQPQHF. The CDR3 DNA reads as TGCAGCGTTGGTACAGGGGGAGGACAGCCCCAGCATTTT.